This TCR beta chain was captured in a study of cytomegalovirus exposure and HLA in healthy donors. The PCR made use of 60 Vbeta and 13 Jbeta primers. Profiled with immunoSEQ multiplex PCR; TCRdb holds only in-frame clones, not every one. Of 90,000 to 120,000 clones in the sample, roughly 82% are singletons; the top ten hold under 3.5%. CDR1 is MNHNS, CDR2 SASEGT, per germline. CDR3 length: 14 residues. Trimming removed 6 bases at V and 2 bases at J, with 13 bases between. The receptor was isolated from a man aged 25 to 40 in good health and CMV-seropositive. The rearrangement joins TRBV6-1 to TRBJ1-2; tentative D call: TRBD1 (5 bases). The sequencing sample was made of PBMCs. Here the CDR3 reads CASSPMTANYGYTF. The CDR3 DNA reads TGTGCCAGCAGCCCCATGACAGCGAACTATGGCTACACCTTC.